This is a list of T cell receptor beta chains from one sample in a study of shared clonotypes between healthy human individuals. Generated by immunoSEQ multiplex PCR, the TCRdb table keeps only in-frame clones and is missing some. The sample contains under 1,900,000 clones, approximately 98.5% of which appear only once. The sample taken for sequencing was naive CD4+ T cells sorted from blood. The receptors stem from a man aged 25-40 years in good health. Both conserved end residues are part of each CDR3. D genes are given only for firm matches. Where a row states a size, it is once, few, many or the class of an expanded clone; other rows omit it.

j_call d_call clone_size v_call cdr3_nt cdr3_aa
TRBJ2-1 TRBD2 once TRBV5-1 TGCGCCAGCAGCGGACTAGCGGGAGCCCCCAATGAGCAGTTCTTC CASSGLAGAPNEQFF
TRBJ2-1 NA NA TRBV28 TGTGCCAGCAGTTTACGGGGGCTTGGTAGACGCTCCTACAATGAGCAGTTCTTC CASSLRGLGRRSYNEQFF
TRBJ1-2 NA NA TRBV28 TGTGCCAGCAGTCCCCTTACAGGCGGAGGCCTCTATGGCTACACCTTC CASSPLTGGGLYGYTF
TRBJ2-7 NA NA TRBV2 TGTGCCAGCAGCCGCGACAGGACCAACGAGCAGTACTTC CASSRDRTNEQYF
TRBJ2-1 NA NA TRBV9 TGTGCCAGCAGCCGGGGTGGGGATGAGCAGTTCTTC CASSRGGDEQFF
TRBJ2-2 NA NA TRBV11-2 TGTGCCAGCAGCTTACTAGGGGCCCTGAACACCGGGGAGCTGTTTTTT CASSLLGALNTGELFF
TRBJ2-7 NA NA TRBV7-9 TGTGCCAGCAGCCTAGCGAGTATCCTCTCCTACGAGCAGTACTTC CASSLASILSYEQYF
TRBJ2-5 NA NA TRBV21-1 TGTGCCAGCAGCAAAGGGAGGTTTAGGGGTTTAAAGACCCAGTACTTC CASSKGRFRGLKTQYF
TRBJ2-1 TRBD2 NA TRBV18 TGTGCCAGCTCACCGGGACTAGCGGGATACCCCTACAATGAGCAGTTCTTC CASSPGLAGYPYNEQFF
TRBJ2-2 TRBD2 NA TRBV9 TGTGCCAGCAGCGTAGCACTAGCGGGAGTTGAGACCGGGGAGCTGTTTTTT CASSVALAGVETGELFF
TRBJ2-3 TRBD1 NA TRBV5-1 TGCGCCAGCAGCTTTACGGGACAGGGTCCCGATACGCAGTATTTT CASSFTGQGPDTQYF
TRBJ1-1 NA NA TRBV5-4 TGTGCCAGCAGCTTTGCTATGAACACTGAAGCTTTCTTT CASSFAMNTEAFF
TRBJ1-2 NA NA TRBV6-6 TGTGCCAGCAGTTACTCGATTGGGGAGGAGTATGGCTACACCTTC CASSYSIGEEYGYTF
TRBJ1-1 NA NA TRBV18 TGTGCCAGCTCTCCTGGGGGGGACACTGAAGCTTTCTTT CASSPGGDTEAFF
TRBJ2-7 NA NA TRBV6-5 TGTGCCAGCAGGTACCCGAACGGCGAGCAGTACTTC CASRYPNGEQYF
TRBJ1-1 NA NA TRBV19 TGTGCCAGTAGTATCGGACACTTTAAGAACACTGAAGCTTTCTTT CASSIGHFKNTEAFF